Below are 14 T cell receptor beta chains sequenced from a single sample in a study of blood T cell repertoires in COVID-19. Data came from immunoSEQ multiplex PCR; TCRdb stores just in-frame clones and leaves some out. Of some 120,000 clones in the sample, 70% to 85% are singletons; the top ten hold just under 7.5%. Input material: peripheral blood. The receptors here all came from a man between 65 and 85 years old with active or convalescent COVID-19.

This clone came up once. V gene TRBV4-3 combines with J gene TRBJ2-1, with TRBD2 matching over 9 bases. This CDR3 contains 17 residues. Per germline, CDR1 LGHNA and CDR2 YSLEER. J lost 3 bases, V lost 0 bases, and 6 bases had no gene match. The CDR3: CASSQDPAGGFYNEQFF. DNA of the CDR3: TGCGCCAGCAGCCAAGATCCAGCGGGGGGTTTCTACAATGAGCAGTTCTTC.

The chain joins TRBV11-2 to TRBJ2-4; no clear D. CDR3 length: 13 amino acids. The V gene's germline CDR1 is SGHAT and CDR2 FQNNGV. V was shortened by 1 base and J by 8 bases, with 9 bases between the two germline ends. This chain's CDR3 is CASSLVVPDIQYF. The CDR3 nucleotides read TGTGCCAGCAGCTTAGTAGTCCCGGACATTCAGTACTTC.

CDR3 sequence (DNA): TGCGCCAGCAGCCGACGGACTAGCGAAAGCAATGAGCAGTTCTTC. It is translated as CASSRRTSESNEQFF. The chain links TRBV4-1 to TRBJ2-1, with 9 bases aligning to TRBD2. V shed 4 bases, J shed 6 bases, and the junction held 7 bases outside the gene matches. Looked up from germline, CDR1 is MGHRA and CDR2 is YSYEKL. The length of the CDR3 is 15 residues.

The rearrangement links TRBV20-1 to TRBJ2-1; a weak D match, TRBD2 (6 bases). The CDR3 has 11 amino acids. Germline loops: CDR1 DFQATT, CDR2 SNEGSKA (reference sequence). V was pared by 6 bases and J by 13 bases, with 16 bases between. The CDR3 protein is CSAQAGTPQFF. In nucleotides, the CDR3 is TGCAGTGCCCAAGCCGGGACTCCTCAGTTCTTC.

The chain has TRBV11-2 and TRBJ2-5; D gene uncertain. V was shortened by 5 bases and J by 1 base, with 8 bases between the two germline ends. Per germline, CDR1 SGHAT and CDR2 FQNNGV. This CDR3 comprises 13 residues. CDR3 nucleotides: TGTGCCAGCAGCCGAGGCATCCAAGAGACCCAGTACTTC. Its protein is CASSRGIQETQYF. Based on the CDR3 plus reference TRBV11-2 and TRBJ2-5, the full variable domain is EAGVAQSPRYKIIEKRQSVAFWCNPISGHATLYWYQQILGQGPKLLIQFQNNGVVDDSQLPKDRFSAERLKGVDSTLKIQPAKLEDSAVYLCASSRGIQETQYFGPGTRLLVL.

Worth noting for this clone: This specimen includes other DNA sequences encoding the same CDR3. The genes are TRBV29-1 and TRBJ1-2; 9 bases match TRBD1. Trimming took 7 bases from V and 4 from J; bases not matched to a gene: 7. The CDR3 runs to 13 residues. Germline values: CDR1 SQVTM, CDR2 ANQGSEA. The CDR3: CSAQTGGGYGYTF. CDR3 bases: TGCAGCGCCCAGACAGGGGGGGGCTATGGCTACACCTTC.

The rearrangement joins TRBV19 to TRBJ2-3; 9 nucleotides agree with TRBD2. J was trimmed by 5 bases and V by 5 bases; bases with no gene match: 5. The CDR3 is 14 residues long. Germline-derived CDR1 and CDR2 are LNHDA and SQIVND (reference sequence). CDR3 sequence: CASSRASGVDTQYF. As DNA, the CDR3 is TGTGCCAGTAGTCGGGCTAGCGGGGTAGATACGCAGTATTTT.

The V gene is TRBV4-1, the J gene TRBJ1-4; no reliable D call. The V end lost 0 bases, the J end lost 8 bases, and 16 bases lay between the germline ends. CDR3 length: 16 amino acids. Germline values: CDR1 MGHRA, CDR2 YSYEKL. The CDR3 is CASSQERIRTGEKLFF. The CDR3 DNA is TGCGCCAGCAGCCAAGAACGGATCCGGACGGGGGAAAAACTGTTTTTT.

This clone was observed a handful of times. The chain combines TRBV5-4 with TRBJ2-2; D not certain. The V gene lost 9 bases and the J gene lost 1 base, with 13 bases spanning the gap. This CDR3 is 14 amino acids long. CDR1 and CDR2 (germline): SGHNT, YYREEE (reference sequence). The CDR3 bases are TGTGCCACCGCTGCGGAGATGAACACCGGGGAGCTGTTTTTT. It is translated as CATAAEMNTGELFF.

V gene TRBV18 combines with J gene TRBJ1-2; D perhaps matches TRBD1 (6 bases). The V and J ends lost 2 bases and 1 base respectively, with 14 bases between them. CDR1 is KGHSH, CDR2 LQKENI, per germline. This CDR3 contains 16 residues. CDR3 sequence (DNA): TGTGCCAGCTCACCAGAGACAGGCCCGGGTAACTATGGCTACACCTTC. Translation: CASSPETGPGNYGYTF. The whole variable domain, remainder taken from reference TRBV18 and TRBJ1-2, is NAGVMQNPRHLVRRRGQEARLRCSPMKGHSHVYWYRQLPEEGLKFMVYLQKENIIDESGMPKERFSAEFPKEGPSILRIQQVVRGDSAAYFCASSPETGPGNYGYTFGSGTRLTVV.

The chain couples TRBV18 to TRBJ1-3; the D gene is possibly TRBD1 (5 bases). Germline assignment: CDR1 KGHSH and CDR2 LQKENI. This CDR3 has 16 residues. V was trimmed by 3 bases and J by 0 bases, leaving 12 bases between them. CDR3 region: CASSPMRQFSGNTIYF. The CDR3 DNA sequence: TGTGCCAGCTCACCCATGAGACAGTTCTCTGGAAACACCATATATTTT.

The chain uses TRBV2 and TRBJ1-5; tentatively, D is TRBD1 (6 bases). CDR3 length: 15 amino acids. With 1 base removed from V and 6 bases from J, the gap between germline ends came to 13 bases. Germline V lookup: CDR1 SNHLY, CDR2 FYNNEI. This CDR3 reads CASSEEGVAGQPQHF. In DNA form, the CDR3 reads TGTGCCAGCAGTGAAGAGGGGGTGGCAGGTCAGCCCCAGCATTTT.

This chain connects TRBV10-3 to TRBJ1-2; TRBD1 agrees at 7 bases. CDR1 and CDR2 (germline): ENHRY, SYGVKD. J gave up 7 bases and V 4 bases, and 6 bases lay outside the gene matches. This CDR3 comprises 13 residues. CDR3 loop: CAISGDRWSGYTF. Here the CDR3 DNA reads TGTGCCATCAGTGGGGACAGATGGTCTGGCTACACCTTC.

This clone turned up a few times. This chain uses TRBV19 with TRBJ1-4, with 10 bases lining up with TRBD1. The ends lost 5 bases at V and 11 bases at J; junction bases unmatched: 5. Looked up from germline, CDR1 is LNHDA and CDR2 is SQIVND (reference sequence). The CDR3 runs to 13 residues. This CDR3 reads CASSGGGQGKLFF. The CDR3 region has the DNA TGTGCCAGTAGTGGAGGGGGACAGGGGAAACTGTTTTTT.